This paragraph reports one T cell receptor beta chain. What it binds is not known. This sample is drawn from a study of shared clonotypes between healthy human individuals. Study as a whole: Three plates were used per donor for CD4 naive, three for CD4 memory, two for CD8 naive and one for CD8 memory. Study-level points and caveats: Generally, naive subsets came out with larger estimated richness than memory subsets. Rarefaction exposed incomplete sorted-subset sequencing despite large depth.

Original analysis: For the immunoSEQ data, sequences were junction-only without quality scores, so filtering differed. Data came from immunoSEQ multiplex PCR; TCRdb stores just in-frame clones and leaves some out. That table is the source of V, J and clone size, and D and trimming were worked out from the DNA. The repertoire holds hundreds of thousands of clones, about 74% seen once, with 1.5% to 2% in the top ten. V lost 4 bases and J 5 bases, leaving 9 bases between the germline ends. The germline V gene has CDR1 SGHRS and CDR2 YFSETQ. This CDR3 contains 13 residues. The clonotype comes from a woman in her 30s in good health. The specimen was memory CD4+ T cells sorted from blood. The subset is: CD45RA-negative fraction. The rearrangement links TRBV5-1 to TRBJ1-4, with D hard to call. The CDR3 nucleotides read TGCGCCAGCAGCCGTCAGGAGAATGAAAAACTGTTTTTT. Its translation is CASSRQENEKLFF.